Included here is one T cell receptor beta chain sequence, with context. Its antigen remains unidentified. These data originate in a study of graft-versus-host responses after intestinal transplantation. CDR1 and CDR2 (germline): MNHNS, SASEGT. V shed 7 bases and J 6 bases; nucleotides not matched to a gene: 7. The CDR3 runs 13 residues. The data were produced by immunoSEQ multiplex PCR, yet TCRdb's version contains in-frame clones alone and is incomplete. The data show 93,000 or so clones, roughly 93% seen once. The V and J genes are TRBV6-1 and TRBJ1-2, with TRBD1 matching 8 bases. The TCR comes from a human donor who received an intestinal transplant. The source was unstimulated CD8+ T cells sorted from spleen or lymph node cells, collected before intestinal transplant. As DNA, the CDR3 is TGTGCCAGCAAGATGACAGGGGTAGATGGCTACACCTTC. Translation: CASKMTGVDGYTF.